This T cell receptor beta chain was found in a study of blood T cell repertoires in COVID-19. Study-wide background: Material from acute and convalescent COVID-19 was sourced from the United States, Italy and Spain.

Libraries were prepared by immunoSEQ multiplex PCR; TCRdb keeps only in-frame clonotypes and omits some of them. There are roughly 230,000 clones in the sample; roughly 87% occur only once, and roughly 4.5% lies in the top ten. The table lists this clone with a count of one. After removal of 6 bases from V and 11 bases from J, the junction contained 5 bases not matched to a gene. Per the germline V gene, CDR1 is LGHNT and CDR2 is FRNRAP. The CDR3 runs to 11 residues. The clonotype was recovered from a woman in her forties who had recovered from COVID-19. V gene TRBV12-5 combines with J gene TRBJ1-1; 8 bases are shared with TRBD1. Specimen: peripheral blood. The DNA for the CDR3 is TGTGCTAGTGGAGCGACAGGGGTTGCTTTCTTT. Encoded protein: CASGATGVAFF.